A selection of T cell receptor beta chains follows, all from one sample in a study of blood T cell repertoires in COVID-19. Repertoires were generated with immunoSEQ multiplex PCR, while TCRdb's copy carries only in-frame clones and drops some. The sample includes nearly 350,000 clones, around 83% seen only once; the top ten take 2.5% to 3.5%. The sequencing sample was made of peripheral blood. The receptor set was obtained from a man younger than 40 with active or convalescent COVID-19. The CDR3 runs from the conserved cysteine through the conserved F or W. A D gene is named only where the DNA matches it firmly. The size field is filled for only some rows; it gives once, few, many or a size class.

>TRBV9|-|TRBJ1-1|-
TGTGCCAGCAGCCCGTACAGGGAGGGCACTGAAGCTTTCTTT
CASSPYREGTEAFF
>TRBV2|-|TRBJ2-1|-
TGTGCCAGCAGTGAAGCGGCCACCCCATACAATGAGCAGTTCTTC
CASSEAATPYNEQFF
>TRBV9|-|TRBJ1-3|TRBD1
TGTGCCAGCAGCCGGACAGGGGTCCCTGGAAACACCATATATTTT
CASSRTGVPGNTIYF
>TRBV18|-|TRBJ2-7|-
TGTGCCAGCTCACCGAGGACAGACGACGAGCAGTACTTC
CASSPRTDDEQYF
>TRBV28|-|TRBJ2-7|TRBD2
TGTGCCAGCTTTAGCCCCACGGGAGGTGGAACCTACGAGCAGTACTTC
CASFSPTGGGTYEQYF
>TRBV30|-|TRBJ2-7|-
TGTGCCTGGAGTGTACCGGGGGGCACCTACGAGCAGTACTTC
CAWSVPGGTYEQYF
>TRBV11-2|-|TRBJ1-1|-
TGTGCCAGCAGCTTACCGAGGCTAGTGAACACTGAAGCTTTCTTT
CASSLPRLVNTEAFF
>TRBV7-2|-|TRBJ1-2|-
TGTGCCAGCAGCCTTCCGGGACAAGCGACATCTTACACCTTC
CASSLPGQATSYTF
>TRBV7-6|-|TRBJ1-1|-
TGTGCCAGCAGTCCTTCCCGGGGAAGGGGGACTGAAGCTTTCTTT
CASSPSRGRGTEAFF
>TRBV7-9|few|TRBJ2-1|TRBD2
TGTGCCAGCCGGGGGGGCTATGAGCAGTTCTTC
CASRGGYEQFF
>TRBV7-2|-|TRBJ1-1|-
TGTGCCAGCAGATATTCGGCCAGTGGGGGCGCGACTGAAGCTTTCTTT
CASRYSASGGATEAFF
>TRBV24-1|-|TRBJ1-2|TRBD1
TGTGCCACCAGTGACCCGGGACAGGCTAACTATGGCTACACCTTC
CATSDPGQANYGYTF
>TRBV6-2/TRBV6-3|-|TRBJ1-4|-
TGTGCCAGCAGTTACTCGATTTCAGCGTCAACTAATGAAAAACTGTTTTTT
CASSYSISASTNEKLFF
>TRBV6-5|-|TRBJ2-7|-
TGTGCCAGCGCCCCTTTTGCGGCGCGGACCTACGAGCAGTACTTC
CASAPFAARTYEQYF
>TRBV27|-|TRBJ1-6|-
TGTGCCAGCAGTTTAGGGAGAAATTCACCCCTCCACTTT
CASSLGRNSPLHF
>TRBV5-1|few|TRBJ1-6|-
TGCGCCAGCAGCTTGGCCGCGAGATCCCGGGGGGATTCACCCCTCCACTTT
CASSLAARSRGDSPLHF
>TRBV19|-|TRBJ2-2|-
TGTGCCAGTAGTTCTATACTAGTCGCCGGGGAGCTGTTTTTT
CASSSILVAGELFF
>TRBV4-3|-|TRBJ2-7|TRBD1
TGCGCCAGCAGCCGGGACAGAAGCTACGAGCAGTACTTC
CASSRDRSYEQYF
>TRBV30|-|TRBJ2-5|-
TGTGCCTGGACACAGGGTTCGGAGACCCAGTACTTC
CAWTQGSETQYF
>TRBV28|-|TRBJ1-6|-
TGTGCCGCCAACAAGGGGCCCACGATTATTTATTCACCCCTCCACTTT
CAANKGPTIIYSPLHF
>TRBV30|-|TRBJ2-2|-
TGTGCCTGGAGTGTTAGGACAGACGGGGAGCTGTTTTTT
CAWSVRTDGELFF
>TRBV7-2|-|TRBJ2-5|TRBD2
TGTGCCAGCAGCCCGCGGGGGGGAGACCAAGAGACCCAGTACTTC
CASSPRGGDQETQYF
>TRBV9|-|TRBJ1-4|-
TGTGCCAGCAGCGTAGGTCCGGGAGGGGAGGAAAAACTGTTTTTT
CASSVGPGGEEKLFF
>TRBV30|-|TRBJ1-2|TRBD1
TGTGCCTGGAGGGACAGGGGAGTATGGGGCTACACCTTC
CAWRDRGVWGYTF
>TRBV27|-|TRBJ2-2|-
TGTGCCAGCAGTGAAGGGGCATTCACCGGGGAGCTGTTTTTT
CASSEGAFTGELFF
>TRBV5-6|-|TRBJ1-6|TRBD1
TGTGCCAGCAGCTTGGGGTTCAGGGGGCGTACTTCACCCCTCCACTTT
CASSLGFRGRTSPLHF
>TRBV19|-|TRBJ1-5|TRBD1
TGTGCCAGCAAATTGACAGGGGGTTTTGGCAATCAGCCCCAGCATTTT
CASKLTGGFGNQPQHF
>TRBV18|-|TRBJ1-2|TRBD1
TGTGCCAGCTCACCTCCGGCCGAGGGGGCCGGGGTAGTAACCTTC
CASSPPAEGAGVVTF
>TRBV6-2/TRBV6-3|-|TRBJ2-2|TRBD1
TGTGCCAGCAGTTCTGGACAGGGTTCGACCGGGGAGCTGTTTTTT
CASSSGQGSTGELFF
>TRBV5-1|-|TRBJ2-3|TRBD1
TGCGCCAGCAGCCCAGACAGGGTCACAGATACGCAGTATTTT
CASSPDRVTDTQYF
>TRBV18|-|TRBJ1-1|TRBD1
TGTGCCAGCCGTGGACAGGAGGGCACTGAAGCTTTCTTT
CASRGQEGTEAFF
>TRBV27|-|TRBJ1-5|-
TGTGCCAGCAGTTTAAGGGCGGGTAATCAGCCCCAGCATTTT
CASSLRAGNQPQHF
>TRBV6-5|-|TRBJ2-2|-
TGTGCCAGCAGCCCGACGGGATTAAACACCGGGGAGCTGTTTTTT
CASSPTGLNTGELFF
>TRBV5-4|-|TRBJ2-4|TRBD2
TGTGCCAGCACCCCTCTAGCGGCGATCATTCAGTACTTC
CASTPLAAIIQYF
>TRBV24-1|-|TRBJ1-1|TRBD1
TGTGCCACCAGTGGTGAGACAGGGGGCATGAACACTGAAGCTTTCTTT
CATSGETGGMNTEAFF
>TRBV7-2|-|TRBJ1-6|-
TGTGCCAGCAGCCAAGATAGGGAGGGCCAATATAATTCACCCCTCCACTTT
CASSQDREGQYNSPLHF
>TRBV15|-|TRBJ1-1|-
TGTGCCACCAGCGGAGGTAATACTGAAGCTTTCTTT
CATSGGNTEAFF